The rows below give T cell receptor beta chains drawn from one sample of a study of cytomegalovirus exposure and HLA in healthy donors. Libraries were prepared by immunoSEQ multiplex PCR; TCRdb keeps only in-frame clonotypes and omits some of them. The table has 200,000 to 250,000 clones, around 76% seen once. Sequences were obtained from PBMCs. The receptors were gathered from a man aged 18 to 29 in good health and CMV-seronegative. Both conserved end residues are part of each CDR3. The order of the fields is V gene, clone size, J gene, D gene, CDR3 protein, CDR3 DNA. D genes are given only for firm matches. Clone size is given for some rows only: seen once, a few or many times, or a class if the clone is expanded.

>TRBV7-9|once|TRBJ2-3|NA
CAREREGTDTQYF
TGTGCCAGGGAGAGGGAGGGCACAGATACGCAGTATTTT
>TRBV6-1|NA|TRBJ2-7|TRBD2
CASKAGTSGYEQYF
TGTGCCAGCAAGGCCGGGACTAGCGGTTACGAGCAGTACTTC
>TRBV15|NA|TRBJ2-3|TRBD2
CATSRGSGDTDTQYF
TGTGCCACCAGCAGGGGTAGCGGGGACACAGATACGCAGTATTTT
>TRBV2|NA|TRBJ1-5|TRBD1
CASSRDRGGNQPQHF
TGTGCCAGCAGTCGTGACAGGGGTGGCAATCAGCCCCAGCATTTT
>TRBV5-8|NA|TRBJ2-5|TRBD1
CASSLNRGVVETQYF
TGTGCCAGCAGCTTGAACAGGGGAGTTGTAGAGACCCAGTACTTC
>TRBV5-6|NA|TRBJ2-3|NA
CASSDLTAVSTDTQYF
TGTGCCAGCAGTGACCTTACGGCGGTGAGCACAGATACGCAGTATTTT
>TRBV4-2|NA|TRBJ2-7|TRBD1
CASSPRVGRGQAYEQYF
TGTGCCAGCAGCCCCCGCGTTGGCAGGGGGCAAGCCTACGAGCAGTACTTC
>TRBV25-1|NA|TRBJ1-5|TRBD1
CASSDRDSQPQHF
TGTGCCAGCAGTGACCGGGACAGCCAGCCCCAGCATTTT
>TRBV6-6|NA|TRBJ1-4|TRBD1
CASTHQGASTNEKLFF
TGTGCCAGCACCCACCAGGGGGCGTCGACTAATGAAAAACTGTTTTTT
>TRBV28|NA|TRBJ1-2|TRBD1
CAIETGGHYGYTF
TGTGCCATCGAGACAGGGGGCCACTATGGCTACACCTTC
>TRBV9|few|TRBJ2-1|NA
CASSVGNSPRSYNEQFF
TGTGCCAGCAGCGTAGGGAATAGCCCTCGATCCTACAATGAGCAGTTCTTC
>TRBV28|NA|TRBJ2-7|NA
CASSGGFYEQYF
TGTGCCAGCAGTGGCGGATTCTACGAGCAGTACTTC
>TRBV18|few|TRBJ2-1|NA
CASSPWQGSYNEQFF
TGTGCCAGCTCACCATGGCAGGGGTCCTACAATGAGCAGTTCTTC
>TRBV9|NA|TRBJ1-2|TRBD1
CASSRRWDSSLANYGYTF
TGTGCCAGCAGCAGACGATGGGACAGCTCACTAGCTAACTATGGCTACACCTTC
>TRBV7-9|NA|TRBJ2-7|NA
CASSLGTIYEQYF
TGTGCCAGCAGCTTGGGGACAATCTACGAGCAGTACTTC
>TRBV18|NA|TRBJ1-5|TRBD1
CASSPKTGSPNQPQHF
TGTGCCAGCTCACCTAAGACAGGGTCGCCTAATCAGCCCCAGCATTTT
>TRBV7-9|NA|TRBJ2-3|NA
CASSRVDTSTDTQYF
TGTGCCAGCAGCCGCGTTGACACCAGCACAGATACGCAGTATTTT
>TRBV6-1|NA|TRBJ2-7|TRBD1
CASSEFLGGASYEQYF
TGTGCCAGCAGTGAATTCTTAGGGGGCGCGTCCTACGAGCAGTACTTC
>TRBV27|few|TRBJ2-4|NA
CASSFPCLVVTRPILTLKKNIQYF
TGTGCCAGCAGTTTTCCCTGTCTAGTGGTGACCCGCCCGATACTAACACTCAAAAAAAACATTCAGTACTTC
>TRBV25-1|NA|TRBJ1-1|NA
CASSRNTEAFF
TGTGCCAGCAGCAGGAACACTGAAGCTTTCTTT
>TRBV5-5|few|TRBJ2-1|TRBD2
CASSPPRGSGRVNEQFF
TGTGCCAGCAGCCCACCCCGGGGTAGCGGGAGGGTCAATGAGCAGTTCTTC
>TRBV27|once|TRBJ1-1|NA
CASTAFDRNTEAFF
TGTGCCAGCACTGCCTTCGACAGGAACACTGAAGCTTTCTTT
>TRBV10-3|NA|TRBJ2-7|NA
CAISESGRGIYEQYF
TGTGCCATCAGTGAGTCTGGCAGAGGGATCTACGAGCAGTACTTC
>TRBV29-1|NA|TRBJ1-2|TRBD1
CSVAQSGTGGGYTF
TGCAGCGTTGCTCAGTCTGGGACAGGAGGGGGCTACACCTTC
>TRBV28|NA|TRBJ1-3|TRBD1
CASAMGQPSGNTIYF
TGTGCCAGCGCCATGGGACAGCCGTCCGGAAACACCATATATTTT
>TRBV2|NA|TRBJ2-7|TRBD2
CASSEGLAGVATYEQYF
TGTGCCAGCAGTGAAGGGCTAGCGGGAGTAGCAACCTACGAGCAGTACTTC
>TRBV7-2|NA|TRBJ2-3|NA
CASSLTRADTQYF
TGTGCCAGCAGCTTAACGAGGGCAGATACGCAGTATTTT
>TRBV30|NA|TRBJ2-5|NA
CAWSPSGLRRETQYF
TGTGCCTGGAGTCCCTCCGGGCTCAGGAGGGAGACCCAGTACTTC
>TRBV7-9|NA|TRBJ2-3|TRBD1
CASSLGQGPDTQYF
TGTGCCAGCAGCCTTGGACAGGGGCCAGATACGCAGTATTTT
>TRBV19|few|TRBJ2-7|TRBD1
CASSIVGQGRYEQYF
TGTGCCAGTAGTATAGTGGGACAGGGGCGCTACGAGCAGTACTTC
>TRBV7-9|NA|TRBJ2-1|TRBD2
CASSLLAGPLNEQFF
TGTGCCAGCAGCTTACTAGCGGGGCCCCTCAATGAGCAGTTCTTC
>TRBV5-1|NA|TRBJ2-1|NA
CASSFQVGAYNEQFF
TGCGCCAGCAGCTTCCAAGTCGGGGCCTACAATGAGCAGTTCTTC
>TRBV6-1|NA|TRBJ1-2|TRBD1
CASSVGQGAGGYTF
TGTGCCAGCAGTGTGGGACAGGGGGCTGGAGGCTACACCTTC
>TRBV19|few|TRBJ2-1|TRBD2
CASSRTSGSNEQFF
TGTGCCAGTAGCCGGACTAGCGGGAGCAATGAGCAGTTCTTC
>TRBV7-6|NA|TRBJ1-5|NA
CASSSAISNQPQHF
TGTGCCAGCAGCTCCGCGATAAGCAATCAGCCCCAGCATTTT
>TRBV6-1|few|TRBJ1-2|NA
CASSYGGLANPIF
TGTGCCAGCAGTTATGGTGGCCTAGCCAACCCCATCTTC
>TRBV18|NA|TRBJ2-1|NA
CASSPSALAAEQFF
TGTGCCAGCTCACCATCTGCCCTAGCCGCTGAGCAGTTCTTC
>TRBV4-2|NA|TRBJ2-1|TRBD2
CASSPGWGSGLAGGTPYGEQFF
TGTGCCAGCAGCCCGGGATGGGGTTCCGGGCTAGCGGGGGGCACTCCTTACGGTGAGCAGTTCTTC
>TRBV5-1|few|TRBJ2-7|NA
CASSLDRFEQYF
TGCGCCAGCAGTCTCGACAGGTTCGAGCAGTACTTC
>TRBV6-1|NA|TRBJ2-5|NA
CAGEEGRSGETQYF
TGTGCCGGGGAGGAGGGGCGATCTGGAGAGACCCAGTACTTC
>TRBV28|NA|TRBJ2-3|NA
CASSSRDTQYF
TGTGCCAGCAGTTCGAGGGATACGCAGTATTTT
>TRBV30|few|TRBJ2-1|NA
CAWKLDFSYNEQFF
TGTGCCTGGAAGCTGGACTTCTCCTACAATGAGCAGTTCTTC